This passage covers 22 T cell receptor beta chains from one sample sequenced in a study of CD8+ T cells in alopecia areata. Reverse transcription of extracted RNA yielded cDNA, which provided the sequencing template. Sequencing used immunoSEQ multiplex PCR; TCRdb keeps in-frame clones, though not all of them. Of roughly 150,000 clones in the sample, approximately 65% were seen once. Sequencing was performed on CD8+ T cells sorted from blood. These receptors were obtained from a human donor in good health.

The chain links TRBV27 to TRBJ2-7; D may match TRBD1 or TRBD2 (5 bases each). Trimming took off 6 bases at V and 0 bases at J, with 18 bases between the two ends. The CDR3 loop spans 16 amino acids. Germline V gene sequence: CDR1 MNHEY, CDR2 SMNVEV (reference sequence). Written as DNA, the CDR3 is TGTGCCAGCAGGAATTCCCCGGGACGGAGCTCCTACGAGCAGTACTTC. It yields the protein CASRNSPGRSSYEQYF.

This clone was observed a handful of times. The V call is TRBV7-8, the J call TRBJ2-1; 16 positions agree with TRBD2. The CDR3 runs to 15 residues. The J segment lost 8 bases and the V segment lost 6 bases, leaving 4 bases of the junction unmatched. Germline V gene lookup returns CDR1 SGHVS and CDR2 FQNEAQ. CDR3 loop: CASRMGTSGRDEQFF. In DNA, the CDR3 is TGTGCCAGCAGGATGGGGACTAGCGGGAGGGATGAGCAGTTCTTC.

This chain joins TRBV2 and TRBJ2-5; D not resolved. The CDR3 consists of 14 residues. V gave up 7 bases and J gave up 1 base, with 13 bases separating them. The V gene's germline CDR1 is SNHLY and CDR2 FYNNEI. In DNA form, the CDR3 reads TGTGCCAGCAACACCCCGGGTTTCCAAGAGACCCAGTACTTC. Its protein product is CASNTPGFQETQYF.

In the case of this clone: At the DNA level, this CDR3 is encoded by other sequences in the same sample as well. The chain recombines TRBV6-5 with TRBJ1-2; D is unresolved. The CDR3 loop spans 13 amino acids. Germline CDR1 reads MNHEY; CDR2 reads SVGAGI. The germline V and J ends were trimmed by 3 bases and 2 bases, with 7 bases remaining between them. The CDR3 spells CASSYVENYGYTF. CDR3 nucleotide sequence: TGTGCCAGCAGTTATGTGGAAAACTATGGCTACACCTTC.

CDR3 nucleotides: TGCGCCAGCAGCCAAGAAAGGGGACTCGGGCAGGATTACGGGACCCAGTACTTC. Amino acids: CASSQERGLGQDYGTQYF. The rearrangement joins TRBV4-1 to TRBJ2-5, with D possibly matching TRBD2 (6 bases). Trimming took off 0 bases at V and 7 bases at J, with 24 bases between the two ends. CDR1 is MGHRA and CDR2 is YSYEKL in the germline V gene. The CDR3 covers 18 residues.

A few counts support this clone. This chain connects TRBV19 to TRBJ1-1, with 9 positions matching TRBD1. The CDR3 has 15 amino acids. Germline assignment: CDR1 LNHDA and CDR2 SQIVND (reference sequence). The ends lost 7 bases at V and 6 bases at J; junction bases unmatched: 12. Here the CDR3 reads CASTISGRDRAEAFF. The CDR3 nucleotides are TGTGCCAGTACCATTTCGGGTAGGGACAGGGCTGAAGCTTTCTTT.

The chain links TRBV6-1 to TRBJ1-1, with a possible D match to TRBD1 (6 bases). CDR1 is MNHNS, CDR2 SASEGT, per germline. Trimming left V 4 bases short and J 10 bases short, with 19 bases between. The CDR3 has 14 residues. CDR3: CASSVERWGAGAFF. The CDR3 DNA sequence: TGTGCCAGCAGTGTAGAAAGATGGGGGGCAGGAGCTTTCTTT.

Details on this clone: This sample also contains other DNA sequences that code for the same CDR3. V usage is TRBV30 and J usage is TRBJ2-1; possible D gene TRBD2, 6 bases. Per the germline V gene, CDR1 is GTSNPN and CDR2 is SVGIG (reference sequence). CDR3 length equals 14 residues. The V end was cut by 4 bases, the J end by 0 bases, with 10 bases between. The chain's CDR3 is CAWKRGNSYNEQFF. The CDR3, as DNA: TGTGCCTGGAAACGCGGGAACTCCTACAATGAGCAGTTCTTC.

This clone was counted a single time. The CDR3 sequence: CSVVRREGYTF. The CDR3, as DNA: TGCAGCGTTGTCAGGCGGGAAGGCTACACCTTC. The chain is built from TRBV29-1 and TRBJ1-2; unclear D gene. Germline values: CDR1 SQVTM, CDR2 ANQGSEA. V was clipped by 4 bases and J by 8 bases, with 11 bases between them. This CDR3 spans 11 amino acids. The whole variable domain, remainder taken from reference TRBV29-1 and TRBJ1-2, is SAVISQKPSRDICQRGTSLTIQCQVDSQVTMMFWYRQQPGQSLTLIATANQGSEATYESGFVIDKFPISRPNLTFSTLTVSNMSPEDSSIYLCSVVRREGYTFGSGTRLTVV.

The chain carries TRBV29-1 and TRBJ2-7, with 7 positions matching TRBD1. This CDR3 comprises 14 residues. Germline V gives CDR1 SQVTM, CDR2 ANQGSEA. V lost 1 base and J lost 2; bases outside the gene matches: 5. This CDR3 is CSVEGGDSTYEQYF. The CDR3, as DNA: TGCAGCGTTGAAGGTGGGGACAGTACCTACGAGCAGTACTTC.

This chain connects TRBV29-1 to TRBJ2-7; tentatively, D is TRBD2 (5 bases). This CDR3 comprises 13 residues. Germline CDR1 SQVTM, CDR2 ANQGSEA. Trimming took off 2 bases at V and 0 bases at J, with 8 bases between the two ends. CDR3 residues: CSVENGNSYEQYF. DNA of the CDR3: TGCAGCGTTGAAAACGGGAACTCCTACGAGCAGTACTTC.

The chain carries TRBV18 and TRBJ2-1; 10 nucleotides align to TRBD2. Trimming removed 3 bases from V and 4 bases from J; junction bases left unmatched: 3. The V gene's germline CDR1 is KGHSH and CDR2 LQKENI. The CDR3 length is 15 residues. The CDR3 here is CASSPTSGSYNEQFF. The DNA of the CDR3 is TGTGCCAGCTCACCGACTAGCGGGTCTTACAATGAGCAGTTCTTC.

This clone was seen more than once but under ten times. This chain joins TRBV29-1 and TRBJ2-1; TRBD1 is a possible D gene (5 bases). This CDR3 is 13 amino acids long. Germline lookup yields CDR1 SQVTM and CDR2 ANQGSEA. Trimming removed 4 bases from V and 5 bases from J, with 12 bases in between. CDR3 DNA: TGCAGCGTTGCCAGGGATGATAACAATGAGCAGTTCTTC. Amino acids: CSVARDDNNEQFF.

This chain uses TRBV12-2 with TRBJ2-1; whether TRBD2, the table's D call, matches the DNA was not checked. TRBV12-2 is an annotated pseudogene. The CDR3 extends over 15 amino acids. CDR3: CASSPMLRVGNEQFF. DNA of the CDR3: TGTGCCAGCAGCCCCATGTTGAGGGTAGGCAATGAGCAGTTCTTC.

There are a few counts of this clone. Other DNA sequences of this sample code for an identical CDR3. The chain links TRBV29-1 to TRBJ1-2; D gene unclear. Germline loops: CDR1 SQVTM, CDR2 ANQGSEA. V shed 3 bases and J shed 4 bases, with 3 bases lying between them. The CDR3 is 10 residues long. This chain's CDR3 is CSVDSYGYTF. The CDR3 nucleotides are TGCAGCGTTGATAGCTATGGCTACACCTTC.

Regarding this clone: Mismatch with germline at one junction end may stem from a read error. The rearrangement links TRBV29-1 to TRBJ2-1; 8 bases are shared with TRBD1. The CDR3 length is 15 residues. The V gene's germline CDR1 is SQVTM and CDR2 ANQGSEA. CDR3 DNA: TGCGGCGTCGATACCGGGACAGGACCTCAGGGTGAGCAGTTCTTC. It encodes CGVDTGTGPQGEQFF.

This clone occurred once. The chain combines TRBV5-4 with TRBJ2-3; D unresolved. CDR1 and CDR2 (germline): SGHNT, YYREEE (reference sequence). The CDR3 extends over 11 amino acids. The V end was cut by 4 bases, the J end by 2 bases, with 2 bases between. DNA of the CDR3: TGTGCCAGCAGCCACACAGATACGCAGTATTTT. Amino acid sequence: CASSHTDTQYF.

This sequence joins TRBV29-1 and TRBJ1-1; 8 bases align to TRBD1. Germline CDR1 and CDR2: SQVTM and ANQGSEA. The CDR3 covers 11 residues. The ends lost 5 bases at V and 9 bases at J; junction bases unmatched: 5. CDR3: CSVNRQGKAFF. The CDR3, as DNA: TGCAGCGTTAATCGACAGGGGAAAGCTTTCTTT.

V and J are TRBV13 and TRBJ2-5; 12 bases map to TRBD1. After removal of 3 bases from V and 5 bases from J, the junction contained 7 bases not matched to a gene. This CDR3 is 16 amino acids long. The germline gives CDR1 PRHDT, CDR2 FYEKMQ (reference sequence). The CDR3 DNA is TGTGCCAGCAGCTTCGAGGGACAGGGGGCTCTCGAGACCCAGTACTTC. Translated: CASSFEGQGALETQYF.

V is TRBV5-1 and J is TRBJ2-5; a possible D gene is TRBD2 (6 bases). The CDR3 runs to 18 residues. The V end lost 0 bases, the J end lost 4 bases, and 22 bases lay between the germline ends. Per germline, CDR1 SGHRS and CDR2 YFSETQ. The CDR3 reads CASSLDPARGGMGETQYF. The CDR3 DNA sequence: TGCGCCAGCAGCTTGGACCCGGCAAGGGGAGGAATGGGAGAGACCCAGTACTTC.

This clone was observed a single time. This rearrangement joins TRBV27 to TRBJ1-5; TRBD1 is a possible D gene (5 bases). Germline V gene sequence: CDR1 MNHEY, CDR2 SMNVEV (reference sequence). Trimming shortened V by 5 bases and J by 3 bases, and 8 bases separated the two germline ends. This CDR3 is built from 13 residues. The CDR3 region is CASSGGLNQPQHF. DNA for the CDR3: TGTGCCAGCAGTGGGGGACTCAATCAGCCCCAGCATTTT.

The rearrangement uses TRBV5-6 and TRBJ2-4, with 7 bases identical to TRBD1. Germline CDR1 SGHDT, CDR2 YYEEEE. Germline trimming cut 4 bases from V and 1 base from J; bases unmatched to any gene: 8. The CDR3 covers 16 residues. CDR3 nucleotides: TGTGCCAGCAGCGGACGACAGGGTGGTGCCAAAAACATTCAGTACTTC. It encodes CASSGRQGGAKNIQYF.